The rows below give T cell receptor beta chains drawn from one sample of a study of a mutant IDH1 vaccine in newly diagnosed glioma. These TCRs are of unknown antigen specificity. Only in-frame clones appear in the TCRdb table, and some are missing; sequencing was by immunoSEQ multiplex PCR. The table includes about 32,000 clones, 60% to 80% detected once. Sequencing used PBMCs, obtained from a glioma patient whose treatment included an IDH1 peptide vaccine. The receptors were gathered from a man younger than 45 with glioma. The CDR3 runs from the conserved cysteine through the conserved F or W. The D gene is left open where the match is weak. Clone size is given for some rows only: seen once, a few or many times, or a class if the clone is expanded.

d_call	v_call	clone_size	cdr3_length	j_call	cdr3_nt	cdr3_aa
.	TRBV9	.	13	TRBJ1-6	TGTGCCAGCAGCGTAGTTGGGGGGTCACCCCTCCACTTT	CASSVVGGSPLHF
.	TRBV6-1	once	13	TRBJ2-1	TGTGCCACCTGGGGAGCCGTGTTCGATGAGCAGTTCTTC	CATWGAVFDEQFF
.	TRBV2	.	13	TRBJ1-1	TGTGCCAGTCGTTATACAGGGAACACTGAAGCTTTCTTT	CASRYTGNTEAFF
.	TRBV6-1	.	14	TRBJ2-7	TGTGCCAGCAGTGGGACAGAGCGCCGCTACGAGCAGTACTTC	CASSGTERRYEQYF
.	TRBV7-9	once	11	TRBJ2-3	TGTGCCAGCAGCTTTGGGGATACGCAGTATTTT	CASSFGDTQYF
.	TRBV27	few	13	TRBJ2-5	TGTGCCAGCAGTTGGGGACTCTCCTCGACCCAGTACTTC	CASSWGLSSTQYF
.	TRBV5-1	.	17	TRBJ1-6	TGCGCCAGCAGCCGGACGCCGAAGGGTGAAGTTAATTCACCCCTCCACTTT	CASSRTPKGEVNSPLHF
.	TRBV29-1	.	12	TRBJ2-5	TGCAGCGTTGGATCGGCAGGGGAGATCCAGTACTTC	CSVGSAGEIQYF
TRBD1	TRBV29-1	.	13	TRBJ2-5	TGCAGCGTTGGGGCAGGGGGATTGGAGACCCAGTACTTC	CSVGAGGLETQYF
.	TRBV7-8	.	15	TRBJ1-5	TGTGCCAGCAGCCCGGAGAGGGGGTTTCGTCAGCCCCAGCATTTT	CASSPERGFRQPQHF
.	TRBV30	.	14	TRBJ2-7	TGTGCCTGGAGTGGTTTAGCGCAGACATACGAGCAGTACTTC	CAWSGLAQTYEQYF
TRBD1	TRBV7-9	.	15	TRBJ1-4	TGTGCCAGCAGCTTATTAACAGGGGGCGCGGAAAAACTGTTTTTT	CASSLLTGGAEKLFF
TRBD2	TRBV5-1	.	14	TRBJ2-7	TGCGCCAGCAGCTTGGTTTCGGGAGGTTACGAGCAGTACTTC	CASSLVSGGYEQYF
TRBD2	TRBV19	.	18	TRBJ2-5	TGTGCCAGTAGTATGGGGCTAGCGGGGACAAGGGGGGAGGAGACCCAGTACTTC	CASSMGLAGTRGEETQYF
TRBD1	TRBV4-3	.	17	TRBJ1-1	TGCGCCAGCAGCCGAGGGACAGGGAACTCGTTGGGCACTGAAGCTTTCTTT	CASSRGTGNSLGTEAFF
TRBD2	TRBV2	.	16	TRBJ2-3	TGTGCAGTCGGGGTTCTCGGCGGGAGGATGTTGGATACGCAGTATTTT	CAVGVLGGRMLDTQYF
.	TRBV19	.	13	TRBJ2-1	TGTGCCAGTAGCCAGGGAAACTACAATGAGCAGTTCTTC	CASSQGNYNEQFF
TRBD2	TRBV7-9	.	16	TRBJ2-5	TGTGCCAGCAGATCCCTAGCGGGGGGGCGGCAAGAGACCCAGTACTTC	CASRSLAGGRQETQYF
TRBD2	TRBV5-6	.	14	TRBJ2-7	TGTGCCAGCAGCGCTATAGCGGGAGGCTACGAGCAGTACTTC	CASSAIAGGYEQYF
.	TRBV5-1	.	14	TRBJ2-7	TGCGCCAGCAGCTTGGTCCAGTCAGGTTCAGAGCAGTACTTC	CASSLVQSGSEQYF
.	TRBV6-5	.	14	TRBJ2-3	TGTGCCAGCATGGGGGCGGGAGAGGGGGATACGCAGTATTTT	CASMGAGEGDTQYF
.	TRBV5-1	.	14	TRBJ2-2	TGCGCCAGCATGGAGTCGGCGAACACCGGGGAGCTGTTTTTT	CASMESANTGELFF
.	TRBV4-3	.	15	TRBJ2-7	TGCGCCAGCAGCCAAGGACCCAGGAGCGCCTACGAGCAGTACTTC	CASSQGPRSAYEQYF
.	TRBV5-1	.	14	TRBJ2-2	TGCGCCAGCAGCTTGGGGGGGGACACCGGGGAGCTGTTTTTT	CASSLGGDTGELFF
TRBD1	TRBV5-1	once	16	TRBJ2-1	TGCGCCAGCAGCTTGATGCAGGGGGCGGCGTACAATGAGCAGTTCTTC	CASSLMQGAAYNEQFF
TRBD1	TRBV7-9	.	14	TRBJ1-2	TGTGCCAGCAGCCCACGCAGGGGGCAGGAAGGCTACACCTTC	CASSPRRGQEGYTF
.	TRBV5-1	few	14	TRBJ1-1	TGCGCCAGCAGCCTGGTTGGAGTGAACACTGAAGCTTTCTTT	CASSLVGVNTEAFF
TRBD2	TRBV9	.	15	TRBJ2-1	TGTGCCAGCAGCGCCCTAGCGGGAGTTCTCAATGAGCAGTTCTTC	CASSALAGVLNEQFF
TRBD2	TRBV5-1	few	15	TRBJ2-5	TGCGCCAGCAGCCCCGAGAGCGGGGGTGAAGAGACCCAGTACTTC	CASSPESGGEETQYF
TRBD2	TRBV7-2	.	18	TRBJ2-7	TGTGCCAGCAGCATCCAGACTAGCGGGGGGACGACCTCCTACGAGCAGTACTTC	CASSIQTSGGTTSYEQYF
.	TRBV7-2	.	14	TRBJ2-1	TGTGCCAGCAGCTTAGAGCGGGTCAGCAATGAGCAGTTCTTC	CASSLERVSNEQFF
TRBD1	TRBV5-1	.	16	TRBJ1-1	TGCGCCAGCAGCTTTTCATCACAGGGGATGGGCACTGAAGCTTTCTTT	CASSFSSQGMGTEAFF
TRBD1	TRBV5-1	.	14	TRBJ2-1	TGCGCCAGCAGCTCGGGACAGGGCGACAATGAGCAGTTCTTC	CASSSGQGDNEQFF
TRBD1	TRBV5-6	.	16	TRBJ2-1	TGTGCCAGCAGCATGGTTGGGGGACAGGGTAACAATGAGCAGTTCTTC	CASSMVGGQGNNEQFF
.	TRBV4-3	.	15	TRBJ1-3	TGCGCCAGCAGCCAAGATGGGTCCTCTGGAAACACCATATATTTT	CASSQDGSSGNTIYF
TRBD2	TRBV5-1	once	15	TRBJ2-2	TGCGCCAGCAGCTCGGGGGGGGGCTCTACCGGGGAGCTGTTTTTT	CASSSGGGSTGELFF
TRBD1	TRBV6-1	.	15	TRBJ2-7	TGTGCCAGCAGTGAAACCGGGACAGGGGCCCACGAGCAGTACTTC	CASSETGTGAHEQYF
.	TRBV5-8	once	11	TRBJ2-7	TGTGCCACCCGACAGGTCCACGAGCAGTACTTC	CATRQVHEQYF
.	TRBV7-7	few	15	TRBJ1-4	TGTGCCAGCAGCTTAGTCCCAGGGAAGAATGAAAAACTGTTTTTT	CASSLVPGKNEKLFF
.	TRBV28	.	14	TRBJ2-7	TGTGCCAGCAGTGAGGGACACCCATTCTACGAGCAGTACTTC	CASSEGHPFYEQYF
TRBD2	TRBV10-1	.	16	TRBJ2-1	TGCGCCAGCAGGGTAGCGGGGGGAGTCTCCCACAATGAGCAGTTCTTC	CASRVAGGVSHNEQFF
TRBD1	TRBV30	.	15	TRBJ1-2	TGTGCCTGGATACGGGAGGGGGCCATTCTCTATGGCTACACCTTC	CAWIREGAILYGYTF
TRBD1	TRBV5-4	.	14	TRBJ2-7	TGTGCCAGCAGCCCGGGGACAGGGAGAGGCGAGCAGTACTTC	CASSPGTGRGEQYF
TRBD2	TRBV2	.	15	TRBJ2-1	TGTGCCAGCTTAGCGGGGGCCTCGGGCTACAATGAGCAGTTCTTC	CASLAGASGYNEQFF
.	TRBV19	.	14	TRBJ2-1	TGTGCCAGTAGTATATCGGCCGGAGCCAATGAGCAGTTCTTC	CASSISAGANEQFF
TRBD1	TRBV4-1	.	14	TRBJ2-1	TGCGCCAGCAGCCAACGACAGGGGGCGATTGAGCAGTTCTTC	CASSQRQGAIEQFF
.	TRBV5-4	.	12	TRBJ2-6	TGTGCCAGCAGCTCTGGGGCCAACGTCCTGACTTTC	CASSSGANVLTF
.	TRBV2	once	16	TRBJ1-1	TGTGCCAGCAGTGACCGGAGGGGAGATCGGGACACTGAAGCTTTCTTT	CASSDRRGDRDTEAFF
TRBD1	TRBV6-5	.	12	TRBJ1-2	TGTGCCAGCAGTTCAGGGGGCGAGGGCTACACCTTC	CASSSGGEGYTF
.	TRBV6-1	.	13	TRBJ1-6	TGTGCCAGCAGTGAAGCGGATAATTCACCCCTCCACTTT	CASSEADNSPLHF
.	TRBV10-3	.	13	TRBJ1-3	TGTGCCTCGGGCGAGGCATCTGGAAACACCATATATTTT	CASGEASGNTIYF
TRBD1	TRBV7-9	.	15	TRBJ1-2	TGTGCCAGCAGCGGGGAGACAGGGCCCTTGAGTGGCTACACCTTC	CASSGETGPLSGYTF
.	TRBV9	.	13	TRBJ2-3	TGTGCCAGCAGCGTAGACCCCCCAGATACGCAGTATTTT	CASSVDPPDTQYF